This TCR beta chain was captured by sequencing in a study of blood T cell repertoires in COVID-19. Across the study: The United States, Italy and Spain were the sources of the acute and convalescent COVID-19 samples. PBMCs, B-cell-depleted T cells, or T cells were the source of the cDNA or gDNA that made up the material.

As processed by the authors: The authors estimated nucleated cell counts from reference gene primer amplification. Measured with immunoSEQ multiplex PCR; TCRdb has only the in-frame clones, and not every one. That table gives V, J and clone size, and the DNA gave D and trimming. The repertoire holds some 110,000 clones, roughly four fifths seen once, with roughly 15% in the top ten. Trimming took off 7 bases at V and 4 bases at J, with 25 bases between the two ends. The CDR3 is made up of 16 amino acids. CDR1 is SQVTM, CDR2 ANQGSEA, per germline. Sequencing was performed on peripheral blood. The chain joins TRBV29-1 to TRBJ1-1; D gene unclear. The clonotype originates from a woman aged 80 or over with acute or convalescent COVID-19. The CDR3 DNA follows: TGCAGCGCTTCGGGGTCCGGGATAGAGAGGAGCACTGAAGCTTTCTTT. The encoded protein is CSASGSGIERSTEAFF.